This T cell receptor (beta chain) came from a study of early T cells in non-severe SARS-CoV-2 infection. At the level of the study: Sequenced material consisted of bulk RNA (from unsorted whole blood), and chains were unpaired.

MiXCR, applied by TCRdb to the 5' RACE reads, yields one record per CDR3 protein. The sample shows around 48,000 distinct CDR3 sequences, 13% of them seen only once. CDR1 and CDR2 (germline): SGDLS, YYNGEE. With 3 bases removed from V and 7 bases from J, the gap between germline ends came to 17 bases. This CDR3 spans 15 amino acids. This clonotype was seen more than once but under ten times. The V gene is TRBV9, the J gene TRBJ2-1; perhaps TRBD2 as D (5 bases). Source material: whole blood. This sequence originates from an adult who was a healthcare worker with PCR-confirmed SARS-CoV-2 infection or an uninfected control (not recorded which). The CDR3 region is CASSALGAEVNEQFF. CDR3 DNA sequence: TGTGCCAGCAGCGCCCTTGGCGCGGAGGTAAATGAGCAGTTCTTC.